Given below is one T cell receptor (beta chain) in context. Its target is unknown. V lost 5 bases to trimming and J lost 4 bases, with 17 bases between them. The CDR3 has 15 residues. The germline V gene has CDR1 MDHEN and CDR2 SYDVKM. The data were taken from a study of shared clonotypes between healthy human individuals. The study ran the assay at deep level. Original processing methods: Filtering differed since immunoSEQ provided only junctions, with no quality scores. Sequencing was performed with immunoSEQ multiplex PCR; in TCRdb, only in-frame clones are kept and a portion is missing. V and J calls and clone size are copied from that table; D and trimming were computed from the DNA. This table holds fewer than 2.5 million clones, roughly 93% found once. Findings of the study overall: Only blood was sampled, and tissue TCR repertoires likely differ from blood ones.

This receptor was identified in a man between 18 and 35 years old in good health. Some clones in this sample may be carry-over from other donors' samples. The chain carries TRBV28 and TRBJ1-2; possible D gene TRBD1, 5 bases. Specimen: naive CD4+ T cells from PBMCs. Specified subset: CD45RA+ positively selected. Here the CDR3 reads CASSLGPLRSYGYTF. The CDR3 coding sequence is TGTGCCAGCAGTCTGGGACCCTTGCGGTCCTATGGCTACACCTTC.